These 29 T cell receptor beta chains share one sample of origin, sequenced in a study of T cell responses to AZD1222 COVID-19 vaccine. The assay was immunoSEQ multiplex PCR, and TCRdb's table has in-frame clones only and misses some. The sample holds roughly 140,000 clones; 90% are singletons and the top ten take approximately 3%. Sequencing used peripheral blood, obtained 28 days after the second AZD1222 dose. Receptor source: an adult who received the AZD1222 COVID-19 vaccine.

The rearrangement uses TRBV19 and TRBJ2-1, with 12 bases identical to TRBD2. Trimming at V came to 0 bases and at J to 9 bases, leaving 6 bases not matched to a gene. CDR3 length: 16 amino acids. Germline V gives CDR1 LNHDA, CDR2 SQIVND (reference sequence). This CDR3 reads CASSIDGLAGGLEQFF. As DNA, the CDR3 is TGTGCCAGTAGTATAGATGGGCTAGCGGGAGGGCTTGAGCAGTTCTTC.

The CDR3 reads CASSSPGPSSYNEQFF. The CDR3, as DNA: TGTGCCAGCAGCTCCCCTGGCCCGAGCTCCTACAATGAGCAGTTCTTC. This chain links TRBV7-9 with TRBJ2-1; no reliable D call. The length of the CDR3 is 16 residues. Germline V gene data show CDR1 as SEHNR and CDR2 as FQNEAQ (reference sequence). Trimming took 4 bases from V and 0 from J, leaving 13 bases between them.

V usage is TRBV11-2 and J usage is TRBJ1-2; D unclear. V was shortened by 5 bases and J by 4 bases, with 14 bases between the two germline ends. Per the germline V gene, CDR1 is SGHAT and CDR2 is FQNNGV. The CDR3 has 14 amino acids. CDR3 nucleotides: TGTGCCAGCAGCCGCCGGGAGGGCCTCTATGGCTACACCTTC. Amino acid sequence: CASSRREGLYGYTF.

The gene calls are TRBV9 and TRBJ1-1, with D maybe TRBD1 (6 bases). V dropped 0 bases and J dropped 0 bases, with 15 bases sitting between them. CDR1 and CDR2 (germline): SGDLS, YYNGEE. This CDR3 has 17 residues. DNA of the CDR3: TGTGCCAGCAGCGTAGATTTGCCGGGGGGCATGAACACTGAAGCTTTCTTT. Its protein product is CASSVDLPGGMNTEAFF.

The gene calls are TRBV6-5 and TRBJ1-1; TRBD1 agrees at 9 bases. Germline V gives CDR1 MNHEY, CDR2 SVGAGI. V shed 6 bases, J shed 4 bases, and the junction held 6 bases outside the gene matches. This CDR3 is 14 amino acids long. The CDR3 DNA sequence: TGTGCCAGCAGACCGGGACAGGGTAGCACTGAAGCTTTCTTT. Amino acids: CASRPGQGSTEAFF.

The count of this clone is one. The gene calls are TRBV6-5 and TRBJ1-2, with D possibly matching TRBD1 (6 bases). Between the trimmed V and J ends, which lost 7 bases and 7 bases, there was a span of 22 bases. Germline loops: CDR1 MNHEY, CDR2 SVGAGI. This CDR3 has 15 residues. The CDR3 DNA reads as TGTGCCAGCAAGGGGGATACGGCGAAGGTCAGTGGCTACACCTTC. Residues: CASKGDTAKVSGYTF.

The chain couples TRBV19 to TRBJ1-1, with TRBD1 as a possible D gene (6 bases). Germline values: CDR1 LNHDA, CDR2 SQIVND (reference sequence). V lost 6 bases and J 0 bases, leaving 14 bases between the germline ends. The CDR3 is 15 amino acids. CDR3 in amino acids: CASRYGQSMNTEAFF. DNA of the CDR3: TGTGCCAGTAGGTATGGACAGTCTATGAACACTGAAGCTTTCTTT.

J is TRBJ1-5 and V is TRBV5-6; weak D call: TRBD1 (5 bases). The CDR3 has 15 residues. The V end lost 0 bases, the J end lost 6 bases, and 13 bases lay between the germline ends. The germline V gene encodes CDR1 SGHDT and CDR2 YYEEEE. The CDR3 DNA follows: TGTGCCAGCAGCTTGGGCCAGGGCCTTGGTCAGCCCCAGCATTTT. Translated, it gives CASSLGQGLGQPQHF.

This clone has a single count. The genes are TRBV5-8 and TRBJ2-5; perhaps TRBD1 as D (6 bases). Germline V gene lookup returns CDR1 SGHTS and CDR2 YDEGEE. The CDR3 loop spans 15 amino acids. V was shortened by 4 bases and J by 7 bases, with 20 bases between the two germline ends. In DNA, the CDR3 is TGTGCCAGCAGCACAACCCCGACAGGTTTTGGGACCCAGTACTTC. This gives the protein CASSTTPTGFGTQYF.

The V and J genes are TRBV19 and TRBJ1-1; 7 nucleotides agree with TRBD1. CDR1 is LNHDA and CDR2 is SQIVND in the germline V gene (reference sequence). This CDR3 is 14 amino acids long. Germline trimming cut 9 bases from V and 4 bases from J; bases unmatched to any gene: 11. CDR3 residues: CASLVGAGGTEAFF. The CDR3 region has the DNA TGTGCCAGCCTGGTGGGTGCAGGGGGCACTGAAGCTTTCTTT.

V usage is TRBV28 and J usage is TRBJ1-1, with D perhaps matching TRBD1 (6 bases). The V end lost 8 bases, the J end lost 6 bases, and 16 bases lay between the germline ends. Germline assignment: CDR1 MDHEN and CDR2 SYDVKM. The CDR3 covers 13 residues. The DNA of the CDR3 is TGTGCCAGCGAGGCCAGGGGAATTGCTGAAGCTTTCTTT. This encodes CASEARGIAEAFF.

This clone turned up a few times. Other DNA variants within this sample encode the same CDR3. The V call is TRBV19, the J call TRBJ2-7; no clear D. The CDR3 sequence is 13 residues long. Trimming pared 1 base from V and 1 base from J, leaving 5 bases between. Germline V gives CDR1 LNHDA, CDR2 SQIVND (reference sequence). The CDR3 DNA reads TGTGCCAGTAGTATAGGACGGTCCTACGAGCAGTACTTC. Its protein is CASSIGRSYEQYF.

This clone has just one count. The rearrangement links TRBV25-1 to TRBJ1-4; D unclear. V was clipped by 3 bases and J by 10 bases, with 6 bases between them. Looked up from germline, CDR1 is MGHDK and CDR2 is SYGVNS. The CDR3 totals 11 residues. The CDR3 spells CASSESVKLFF. For the CDR3, the DNA is TGTGCCAGCAGTGAGTCTGTAAAACTGTTTTTT.

V is TRBV5-5 and J is TRBJ2-7; D might be TRBD1 (6 bases). The germline V gene has CDR1 SGHKS and CDR2 YYEKEE (reference sequence). This CDR3 has 16 residues. V lost 3 bases and J 3 bases, leaving 19 bases between the germline ends. Written as DNA, the CDR3 is TGTGCCAGCAGCTCCACACTCACCCAGGGGAACTACGAGCAGTACTTC. Translated, it gives CASSSTLTQGNYEQYF.

This chain's CDR3 is CASSLGGTLEAFF. The CDR3 region has the DNA TGTGCCAGCAGTTTAGGAGGCACCCTTGAAGCTTTCTTT. The chain couples TRBV27 to TRBJ1-1; the D is unclear. The CDR3 extends over 13 amino acids. Trimming shortened V by 2 bases and J by 7 bases, and 11 bases separated the two germline ends. CDR1 is MNHEY, CDR2 SMNVEV, per germline (reference sequence).

J is TRBJ1-2 and V is TRBV19, with 8 bases matching TRBD1. Germline V gene data show CDR1 as LNHDA and CDR2 as SQIVND (reference sequence). The CDR3 spans 14 residues. The junction had 4 bases not matched to a gene; V was cut back by 3 bases and J by 4 bases. The CDR3 bases are TGTGCCAGTAGTATGTCGGGACAGGTCTATGGCTACACCTTC. Protein: CASSMSGQVYGYTF.

This chain links TRBV10-1 with TRBJ1-1; D remains unclear. Per germline, CDR1 WNHNN and CDR2 SYGVQD (reference sequence). V gave up 5 bases and J gave up 1 base, with 8 bases separating them. The CDR3 is made up of 13 amino acids. Here the CDR3 DNA reads TGCGCCAGCAGTCTGAAACAGAACACTGAAGCTTTCTTT. It encodes CASSLKQNTEAFF.

The chain uses TRBV12-3 or TRBV12-4 and TRBJ1-2, with D maybe TRBD1 (5 bases). This CDR3 contains 13 residues. Deletions cut 1 base from V and 4 bases from J, with 7 bases between. The CDR3 region has the DNA TGTGCCAGCAGTTTAGAGGGGCTCTATGGCTACACCTTC. It codes for CASSLEGLYGYTF.

The CDR3 is CASRLQGWGTDTQYF. The DNA of the CDR3 is TGCGCCAGCAGGTTACAGGGGTGGGGCACAGATACGCAGTATTTT. The chain carries TRBV5-1 and TRBJ2-3; the match to TRBD1 covers 7 bases. CDR1 SGHRS and CDR2 YFSETQ come from the germline V gene. Trimming removed 5 bases from V and 1 base from J; junction bases left unmatched: 7. The CDR3 loop spans 15 amino acids.

The V and J genes are TRBV5-1 and TRBJ2-7; 8 nucleotides line up with TRBD2. With 3 bases clipped from V and 3 bases from J, the junction kept 8 bases outside the gene matches. CDR1 is SGHRS, CDR2 YFSETQ, per germline. The CDR3 is 15 amino acids. CDR3 protein: CASSSNSGTSYEQYF. As DNA, the CDR3 is TGCGCCAGCAGCTCTAATAGCGGGACGAGCTACGAGCAGTACTTC.

The chain links TRBV7-7 to TRBJ2-3; 14 bases line up with TRBD2. V was pared by 4 bases and J by 4 bases, with 4 bases of the junction left unmatched. This CDR3 is 16 amino acids long. Per germline, CDR1 SSHAT and CDR2 FNYEAQ (reference sequence). CDR3 sequence reads: CASSSGTSGSADTQYF. The CDR3 DNA is TGTGCCAGCAGCTCGGGGACTAGCGGGAGCGCAGATACGCAGTATTTT. The full variable domain, completed using reference TRBV7-7 and TRBJ2-3, is GAGVSQSPRYKVTKRGQDVTLRCDPISSHATLYWYQQALGQGPEFLTYFNYEAQPDKSGLPSDRFSAERPEGSISTLTIQRTEQRDSAMYRCASSSGTSGSADTQYFGPGTRLTVL.

The chain has TRBV3-1 (or the pseudogene TRBV3-2) and TRBJ1-1, with D possibly matching TRBD1 (5 bases). The CDR3 runs to 15 residues. V dropped 1 base and J dropped 1 base, with 10 bases sitting between them. The V gene's germline CDR1 is LGHDT and CDR2 YNNKEL (reference sequence). The DNA of the CDR3 is TGTGCCAGCAGCCAAGTCGGGGGGTCGAACACTGAAGCTTTCTTT. It is translated as CASSQVGGSNTEAFF.

The chain has TRBV27 and TRBJ1-5, with 8 bases matching TRBD1. Germline lookup yields CDR1 MNHEY and CDR2 SMNVEV (reference sequence). V lost 1 base to trimming and J lost 0 bases; unmatched junction nucleotides: 5. This CDR3 contains 17 residues. This CDR3 is CASSLFADRVSNQPQHF. CDR3 sequence (DNA): TGTGCCAGCAGTTTATTCGCGGACAGGGTTAGCAATCAGCCCCAGCATTTT.

V is TRBV30 and J is TRBJ1-6; 10 bases map to TRBD1. The V and J ends lost 1 base and 10 bases, in that order; junction bases with no gene match: 4. The CDR3 loop spans 14 amino acids. Germline V CDR1 and CDR2: GTSNPN, SVGIG (reference sequence). The CDR3 DNA sequence: TGTGCCTGGAGTGCGGACAGGGGGGCATCACCCCTCCACTTT. Translating it yields CAWSADRGASPLHF.

The V and J genes are TRBV7-6 and TRBJ2-7; TRBD2 matches at 9 bases. V gave up 5 bases and J gave up 7 bases; unmatched junction bases: 9. This CDR3 region has 14 residues. Germline loops: CDR1 SGHVS, CDR2 FNYEAQ. The CDR3 spells CASSPGVLAGEQYF. The DNA of the CDR3 is TGTGCCAGCAGCCCCGGGGTCCTAGCGGGGGAGCAGTACTTC. The full variable domain, completed using reference TRBV7-6 and TRBJ2-7, is GAGVSQSPRYKVTKRGQDVALRCDPISGHVSLYWYRQALGQGPEFLTYFNYEAQQDKSGLPNDRFSAERPEGSISTLTIQRTEQRDSAMYRCASSPGVLAGEQYFGPGTRLTVT.

The genes are TRBV7-6 and TRBJ2-1, with 10 bases identical to TRBD2. Germline V gives CDR1 SGHVS, CDR2 FNYEAQ. The length of the CDR3 is 14 residues. The V segment lost 9 bases and the J segment 7 bases; nucleotides outside the gene matches: 9. This chain's CDR3 is CASQSSGSWNEQFF. The CDR3 DNA reads as TGTGCCAGTCAATCTAGCGGGAGTTGGAATGAGCAGTTCTTC.

The chain carries TRBV18 and TRBJ1-3; D not resolved. This CDR3 spans 18 amino acids. The V gene's germline CDR1 is KGHSH and CDR2 LQKENI. V was clipped by 2 bases and J by 0 bases, with 17 bases between them. CDR3 sequence: CASSPSIGVRGSGNTIYF. CDR3 bases: TGTGCCAGCTCACCATCTATCGGGGTTCGAGGCTCTGGAAACACCATATATTTT.

The chain employs TRBV29-1 and TRBJ2-2; D gene unclear. This CDR3 has 15 amino acids. In germline, CDR1 is SQVTM, CDR2 ANQGSEA. V was cut by 4 bases and J by 6 bases, with 18 bases left in between. The CDR3 nucleotides are TGCAGCGTTGCTACAACTTCCTTTAGGGCCGGGGAGCTGTTTTTT. It translates to CSVATTSFRAGELFF.

The V gene is TRBV21-1, the J gene TRBJ2-7. TRBV21-1 is a pseudogene. The CDR3 extends over 13 amino acids. The CDR3 nucleotides are TGTGCCAGCAGCAAAGGTTGGGGGGCCGAGCAGTACTTC. Translation: CASSKGWGAEQYF.